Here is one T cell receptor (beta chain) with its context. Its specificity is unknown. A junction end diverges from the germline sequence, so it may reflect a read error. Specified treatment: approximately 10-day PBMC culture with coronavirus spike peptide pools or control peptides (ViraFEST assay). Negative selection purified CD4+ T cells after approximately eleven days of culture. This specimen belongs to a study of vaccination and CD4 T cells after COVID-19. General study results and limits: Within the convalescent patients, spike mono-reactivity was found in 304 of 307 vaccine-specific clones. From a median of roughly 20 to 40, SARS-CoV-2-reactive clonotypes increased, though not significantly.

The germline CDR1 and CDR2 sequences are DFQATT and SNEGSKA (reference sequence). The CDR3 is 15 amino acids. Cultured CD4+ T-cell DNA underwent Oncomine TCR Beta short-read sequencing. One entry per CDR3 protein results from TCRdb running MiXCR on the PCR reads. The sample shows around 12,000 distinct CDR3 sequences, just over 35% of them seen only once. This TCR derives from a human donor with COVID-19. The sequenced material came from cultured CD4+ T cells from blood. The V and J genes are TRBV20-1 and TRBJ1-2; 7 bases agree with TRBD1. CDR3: CSTSPKGATNYGYTF. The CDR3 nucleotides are TGCAGTACTAGCCCCAAGGGGGCGACTAACTATGGCTACACCTTC.